These 25 T cell receptor beta chains were sequenced from one sample in a study of T cell repertoires in cytomegalovirus infection. One entry per CDR3 protein results from TCRdb running MiXCR on the reads. The profile shows 200,000 to 300,000 distinct CDR3 sequences, roughly 9% of them singletons. The material sequenced was PBMCs. These receptors came from a human donor in good health (CMV status not recorded). Some clones in this sample may be carry-over from other donors' samples.

This clonotype was counted ten times or more. The chain combines TRBV7-2 with TRBJ1-1; maybe TRBD1 (5 bases). This CDR3 spans 13 amino acids. The ends were cut back, 2 bases at V and 6 bases at J, with 10 bases in the middle. Germline CDR1 SGHTA, CDR2 FQGNSA. CDR3 nucleotide sequence: TGTGCCAGCAGCTTAAAGGGAGGGGCTGAAGCTTTCTTT. This codes for CASSLKGGAEAFF. The entire variable domain, with the rest obtained from reference TRBV7-2 and TRBJ1-1, is as follows: GAGVSQSPSNKVTEKGKDVELRCDPISGHTALYWYRQSLGQGLEFLIYFQGNSAPDKSGLPSDRFSAERTGGSVSTLTIQRTQQEDSAVYLCASSLKGGAEAFFGQGTRLTVV.

This clonotype showed up many times. The chain links TRBV7-8 to TRBJ2-5, with D maybe TRBD1 (7 bases). Germline CDR1 and CDR2: SGHVS and FQNEAQ. V lost 4 bases to trimming and J lost 1 base, with 13 bases between them. This CDR3 contains 15 residues. The CDR3 sequence: CASSWRGQRQETQYF. The CDR3 nucleotides are TGTGCCAGCAGCTGGAGGGGACAGCGCCAAGAGACCCAGTACTTC.

This chain joins TRBV6-5 and TRBJ2-7, with 8 bases that match TRBD1. The germline V gene encodes CDR1 MNHEY and CDR2 SVGAGI. V was pared by 5 bases and J by 4 bases, with 4 bases of the junction left unmatched. CDR3 length: 13 residues. The CDR3 spells CASSTGGRYEQYF. The CDR3 DNA reads as TGTGCCAGCAGTACAGGGGGACGGTACGAGCAGTACTTC.

This clonotype has just a few counts. This CDR3 is CASSLERSGTEAFF. The CDR3, as DNA: TGTGCCAGCAGCTTGGAGCGGTCGGGCACTGAAGCTTTCTTT. The rearrangement uses TRBV5-6 and TRBJ1-1; D remains unclear. In germline, CDR1 is SGHDT, CDR2 YYEEEE. Trimming left V 0 bases short and J 4 bases short, with 10 bases between. The CDR3 has 14 amino acids.

There are a few counts of this clonotype. The chain joins TRBV20-1 to TRBJ2-3; 16 nucleotides match TRBD2. The V gene's germline CDR1 is DFQATT and CDR2 SNEGSKA (reference sequence). J lost 4 bases, V lost 1 base, and 8 bases had no gene match. This CDR3 is built from 18 residues. In nucleotides, the CDR3 is TGCAGTGCTAGAGGAGGGACTAGCGGGAGGGCCATGGCAGATACGCAGTATTTT. Translation gives CSARGGTSGRAMADTQYF.

The CDR3 sequence: CASSSNPGLLQETQYF. In DNA form, the CDR3 reads TGCGCCAGCAGTTCCAATCCGGGACTATTACAAGAGACCCAGTACTTC. The chain is built from TRBV5-1 and TRBJ2-5, with 7 bases lining up with TRBD2. V lost 5 bases to trimming and J lost 2 bases; unmatched junction nucleotides: 12. CDR1 is SGHRS, CDR2 YFSETQ, per germline. The length of the CDR3 is 16 residues.

In its sample, this clonotype was seen a few times. This chain uses TRBV25-1 with TRBJ1-1, with a possible D match to TRBD1 (6 bases). Germline values: CDR1 MGHDK, CDR2 SYGVNS. The length of the CDR3 is 13 residues. Trimming removed 7 bases from V and 3 bases from J, with 12 bases in between. The CDR3 coding sequence is TGTGCCAGCATAGGTCAGGGGTACACTGAAGCTTTCTTT. It encodes CASIGQGYTEAFF. The full variable domain, completed using reference TRBV25-1 and TRBJ1-1, is EADIYQTPRYLVIGTGKKITLECSQTMGHDKMYWYQQDPGMELHLIHYSYGVNSTEKGDLSSESTVSRIRTEHFPLTLESARPSHTSQYLCASIGQGYTEAFFGQGTRLTVV.

This chain uses TRBV4-3 with TRBJ2-1, with 14 bases matching TRBD2. CDR1 and CDR2 from the germline V gene are LGHNA and YSLEER. V shed 3 bases and J 10 bases; nucleotides not matched to a gene: 11. The CDR3 totals 17 residues. The CDR3 DNA reads TGCGCCAGCAGCCATAGACCGGGACTAGCGGGAGCTGGGGAGCAGTTCTTC. It yields the protein CASSHRPGLAGAGEQFF.

The V and J genes are TRBV3-1 and TRBJ1-1; no clear D gene. Trimming cost V 5 bases and J 1 base, with 11 bases left between them. CDR3 length: 14 amino acids. Germline-derived CDR1 and CDR2 are LGHDT and YNNKEL (reference sequence). The CDR3 is CASSSLGKNTEAFF. The CDR3 DNA reads as TGTGCCAGCAGCTCCCTGGGTAAGAACACTGAAGCTTTCTTT.

In this sample, this clonotype turned up many times. The chain uses TRBV7-2 and TRBJ2-7; 9 bases agree with TRBD2. There are 15 residues in the CDR3. The germline CDR1 and CDR2 sequences are SGHTA and FQGNSA. V lost 1 base and J lost 6; bases outside the gene matches: 7. CDR3 amino acids: CASSLGAAGGREQYF. CDR3 DNA: TGTGCCAGCAGCTTAGGGGCGGCGGGGGGGCGCGAGCAGTACTTC.

This clonotype has only a few counts. The J gene is TRBJ1-4, the V gene TRBV20-1; no clear D. CDR1 is DFQATT, CDR2 SNEGSKA, per germline (reference sequence). CDR3 length: 16 residues. V lost 0 bases and J 0 bases, leaving 11 bases between the germline ends. CDR3 in DNA: TGCAGTGCTAGAGATGGGAGGCGGCCAACTAATGAAAAACTGTTTTTT. This gives the protein CSARDGRRPTNEKLFF.

This clonotype was seen ten or more times. The V gene is TRBV7-2, the J gene TRBJ2-5; 7 bases align to TRBD1. In germline, CDR1 is SGHTA, CDR2 FQGNSA. Trimming removed 4 bases from V and 5 bases from J; junction bases left unmatched: 7. This CDR3 contains 14 residues. For the CDR3, the DNA is TGTGCCAGCAGCTATACAGGGGAAAGGGAGACCCAGTACTTC. Its translation is CASSYTGERETQYF.

This clonotype was seen a few times. The chain is built from TRBV20-1 and TRBJ1-5; D might be TRBD1 (6 bases). CDR1 is DFQATT, CDR2 SNEGSKA, per germline (reference sequence). Trimming removed 5 bases at V and 0 bases at J, with 11 bases between. CDR3 size: 14 residues. The CDR3 region is CSAYREYSNQPQHF. The CDR3 nucleotides are TGCAGTGCTTACAGGGAGTATAGCAATCAGCCCCAGCATTTT.

This clonotype was detected many times. The V gene is TRBV7-2, the J gene TRBJ2-7; 11 bases align to TRBD1. The CDR3 is 17 amino acids. J was trimmed by 0 bases and V by 6 bases; bases with no gene match: 10. From germline, CDR1 is SGHTA and CDR2 FQGNSA. DNA of the CDR3: TGTGCCAGCAGACCTTACCCGGGACAGGGGGTCTCCTACGAGCAGTACTTC. Translation gives CASRPYPGQGVSYEQYF.

In its sample, this clonotype was seen a few times. The chain has TRBV28 and TRBJ1-5; D gene uncertain. This CDR3 region has 14 residues. Trimming removed 2 bases at V and 4 bases at J, with 9 bases between. CDR1 and CDR2 from the germline V gene are MDHEN and SYDVKM. The CDR3 DNA reads as TGTGCCAGCAGTTTACCCACAGCGAATCAGCCCCAGCATTTT. Its protein is CASSLPTANQPQHF.

V usage is TRBV18 and J usage is TRBJ2-7; D perhaps matches TRBD1 (6 bases). The CDR3 is 15 amino acids. V lost 6 bases to trimming and J lost 2 bases, with 17 bases between them. The germline V gene encodes CDR1 KGHSH and CDR2 LQKENI. CDR3 sequence (DNA): TGTGCCAGCTCCCTGAAAGACACAGGGACCTACGAGCAGTACTTC. Amino acids: CASSLKDTGTYEQYF.

This clonotype occurred a few times. A junction end diverges from the germline sequence, so it may reflect a read error. The CDR3, as DNA: TGTGCCAGCAGCCAAGGAGATCTTTTGAAAGGCTACACCTTC. The encoded protein is CASSQGDLLKGYTF. V gene TRBV4-1 combines with J gene TRBJ1-2; D unclear. CDR1 MGHRA and CDR2 YSYEKL come from the germline V gene. The CDR3 is made up of 14 amino acids.

The chain combines TRBV28 with TRBJ2-7, with TRBD1 matching 7 bases. CDR1 and CDR2 (germline): MDHEN, SYDVKM. There are 17 residues in the CDR3. Trimming at V came to 5 bases and at J to 1 base, leaving 14 bases not matched to a gene. CDR3 DNA: TGTGCCAGCAGTACTCCAACCCCGGGACAGTTGTCCTACGAGCAGTACTTC. Protein sequence: CASSTPTPGQLSYEQYF.

The V gene is TRBV28, the J gene TRBJ2-7; D uncertain. Trimming removed 5 bases from V and 4 bases from J, with 9 bases in between. This CDR3 contains 12 residues. Germline loops: CDR1 MDHEN, CDR2 SYDVKM. Here the CDR3 DNA reads TGTGCCAGCAGTACCAACCTTTACGAGCAGTACTTC. This encodes CASSTNLYEQYF.

This clonotype was observed many times. J is TRBJ2-7 and V is TRBV11-2; a possible D gene is TRBD1 (5 bases). The germline gives CDR1 SGHAT, CDR2 FQNNGV. V gave up 1 base and J gave up 6 bases, with 16 bases separating them. This CDR3 is 15 amino acids long. The CDR3 spells CASSLADSGASEQYF. CDR3 in DNA: TGTGCCAGCAGCTTAGCCGACTCTGGGGCTAGCGAGCAGTACTTC.

This clonotype was recorded many times. The CDR3 nucleotides are TGTGCCAGCAGCTCCCGTCCCCCAGGGACTTTATTGAACGAAAAACTGTTTTTT. Residues: CASSSRPPGTLLNEKLFF. The chain carries TRBV7-6 and TRBJ1-4; a possible D gene is TRBD1 (5 bases). Looked up from germline, CDR1 is SGHVS and CDR2 is FNYEAQ. The CDR3 is made up of 18 amino acids. Between the trimmed V and J ends, which lost 4 bases and 8 bases, there was a span of 26 bases.

This clonotype was observed many times. This rearrangement joins TRBV7-2 to TRBJ1-1, with D hard to call. Trimming stripped 5 bases from V and 2 bases from J, with 12 bases between. Germline CDR1 reads SGHTA; CDR2 reads FQGNSA. The CDR3 loop spans 14 amino acids. The CDR3 nucleotides are TGTGCCAGCAGCGGTCACCGGGCCAACACTGAAGCTTTCTTT. It yields the protein CASSGHRANTEAFF. Supplemented by reference TRBV7-2 and TRBJ1-1, the full variable domain reads GAGVSQSPSNKVTEKGKDVELRCDPISGHTALYWYRQSLGQGLEFLIYFQGNSAPDKSGLPSDRFSAERTGGSVSTLTIQRTQQEDSAVYLCASSGHRANTEAFFGQGTRLTVV.

This clonotype was recorded many times. J is TRBJ1-5 and V is TRBV7-2; 8 bases are a match to TRBD1. Germline assignment: CDR1 SGHTA and CDR2 FQGNSA. The trim removed 5 bases at V and 4 bases at J, leaving 4 bases unmatched. The CDR3 length is 14 residues. For the CDR3, the DNA is TGTGCCAGCAGCACCCGACAGGGGAATCAGCCCCAGCATTTT. Translated, it gives CASSTRQGNQPQHF.

This clonotype was counted many times. The chain is built from TRBV7-2 and TRBJ1-5; D not resolved. Trimming took off 1 base at V and 0 bases at J, with 10 bases between the two ends. The CDR3 length is 16 residues. Germline V CDR1 and CDR2: SGHTA, FQGNSA. The CDR3 DNA sequence: TGTGCCAGCAGCTTAGTAGCCAGTTATAGCAATCAGCCCCAGCATTTT. It encodes CASSLVASYSNQPQHF.

This clonotype was picked up many times. V is TRBV12-3 or TRBV12-4 and J is TRBJ2-2; TRBD2 might be the D (6 bases). Trimming stripped 4 bases from V and 4 bases from J, with 10 bases between. This CDR3 is 14 amino acids long. The CDR3 sequence: CASSYGGGTGELFF. The CDR3 DNA is TGTGCCAGCAGTTACGGGGGTGGCACCGGGGAGCTGTTTTTT.